A single sample gave rise to the 17 T cell receptor beta chains below, sequenced in a study of control samples from healthy donors and cancer patients. Some clones are missing from TCRdb's copy, which holds only in-frame ones; the method was immunoSEQ multiplex PCR. The table lists around 90,000 clones, about 89% of them singletons. Sequenced: blood. The receptors originated from a man under 40 in good health.

This clone occurred once. The J gene is TRBJ2-2, the V gene TRBV27; D unresolved. This CDR3 spans 14 amino acids. Germline assignment: CDR1 MNHEY and CDR2 SMNVEV (reference sequence). Trimming stripped 0 bases from V and 3 bases from J, with 5 bases between. The CDR3 loop reads CASSLSSHTGELFF. CDR3 in DNA: TGTGCCAGCAGTTTATCGTCCCACACCGGGGAGCTGTTTTTT.

CDR3 DNA sequence: TGTGCCAGCTCACCGTCAGGGGGCACGAACACTGAAGCTTTCTTT. This translates into CASSPSGGTNTEAFF. The chain links TRBV18 to TRBJ1-1; 8 bases agree with TRBD1. CDR1 is KGHSH and CDR2 is LQKENI in the germline V gene. The CDR3 is 15 amino acids. The trim removed 3 bases at V and 1 base at J, leaving 4 bases unmatched. The variable domain in full, with the rest retrieved from reference TRBV18 and TRBJ1-1, is NAGVMQNPRHLVRRRGQEARLRCSPMKGHSHVYWYRQLPEEGLKFMVYLQKENIIDESGMPKERFSAEFPKEGPSILRIQQVVRGDSAAYFCASSPSGGTNTEAFFGQGTRLTVV.

J is TRBJ2-7 and V is TRBV19, with D hard to call. The V gene's germline CDR1 is LNHDA and CDR2 SQIVND (reference sequence). The V end was cut by 3 bases, the J end by 4 bases, with 22 bases between. The CDR3 covers 17 residues. The DNA of the CDR3 is TGTGCCAGTAGTATCGGCATCCGGAGCCAACCCTTTTACGAGCAGTACTTC. Amino acid sequence: CASSIGIRSQPFYEQYF.

The V call is TRBV7-3, the J call TRBJ2-2; a possible D gene is TRBD1 (6 bases). The CDR3 extends over 16 amino acids. V lost 2 bases and J 6 bases, leaving 16 bases between the germline ends. CDR1 is SGHTA and CDR2 is FQGTGA in the germline V gene. The CDR3 here is CASSLGSDSKAGELFF. DNA for the CDR3: TGTGCCAGCAGCTTAGGCTCGGACAGCAAGGCCGGGGAGCTGTTTTTT.

The V and J genes are TRBV5-1 and TRBJ1-1, with TRBD1 as a possible D gene (6 bases). This CDR3 comprises 15 residues. Germline V gives CDR1 SGHRS, CDR2 YFSETQ. The ends were cut back, 1 base at V and 0 bases at J, with 10 bases in the middle. The CDR3 sequence is CASSLRTDMNTEAFF. The CDR3, as DNA: TGCGCCAGCAGCTTGAGGACAGATATGAACACTGAAGCTTTCTTT.

The chain links TRBV24-1 to TRBJ1-1, with D uncertain. The V and J ends lost 3 bases and 4 bases respectively, with 8 bases between them. The germline CDR1 and CDR2 sequences are KGHDR and SFDVKD. The CDR3 spans 13 residues. The CDR3 is CATSDPGLTEAFF. The CDR3 DNA is TGTGCCACCAGTGATCCTGGACTCACTGAAGCTTTCTTT.

The V call is TRBV11-2, the J call TRBJ2-7; D is possibly TRBD2 (5 bases). The CDR3 is made up of 15 amino acids. The V and J ends lost 7 bases and 6 bases respectively, with 22 bases between them. Per the germline V gene, CDR1 is SGHAT and CDR2 is FQNNGV. CDR3 DNA sequence: TGTGCCAGCAATCCCGGGGTCTACTCTACTCTCGAGCAGTACGTC. Translated, it gives CASNPGVYSTLEQYV.

The V gene is TRBV6-5, the J gene TRBJ1-4, with 8 nucleotides matching TRBD1. The CDR3 covers 14 residues. V lost 9 bases to trimming and J lost 5 bases; unmatched junction nucleotides: 8. Germline loops: CDR1 MNHEY, CDR2 SVGAGI. The CDR3 here is CASRGTGFNEKLFF. The CDR3 nucleotides read TGTGCCAGTAGGGGGACAGGCTTCAATGAAAAACTGTTTTTT.

V usage is TRBV3-1 (or the pseudogene TRBV3-2) and J usage is TRBJ1-3; D is unclear. The CDR3 has 13 amino acids. The ends were cut back, 4 bases at V and 4 bases at J, with 8 bases in the middle. Germline V lookup: CDR1 LGHDT, CDR2 YNNKEL (reference sequence). CDR3 sequence: CASSLSRGNTIYF. The CDR3 nucleotides read TGTGCCAGCAGCCTCTCGCGGGGAAACACCATATATTTT.

The rearrangement joins TRBV6-5 to TRBJ1-2; possibly TRBD1 for D (6 bases). The CDR3 covers 15 residues. Trimming removed 0 bases from V and 6 bases from J, with 14 bases in between. CDR1 is MNHEY, CDR2 SVGAGI, per germline. CDR3 in amino acids: CASSYSVRGEDGYTF. The CDR3 coding sequence is TGTGCCAGCAGTTACTCAGTCAGGGGAGAGGATGGCTACACCTTC.

The chain combines TRBV19 with TRBJ2-6; D is perhaps TRBD1 (6 bases). The CDR3 covers 14 residues. V was cut by 9 bases and J by 2 bases, with 11 bases left in between. The germline CDR1 and CDR2 sequences are LNHDA and SQIVND (reference sequence). CDR3 in DNA: TGTGCCAGCCGAGGGGGAGCTGGGGCCAACGTCCTGACTTTC. Its protein product is CASRGGAGANVLTF.

This sequence joins TRBV5-1 and TRBJ1-4; D is uncertain. The germline V gene has CDR1 SGHRS and CDR2 YFSETQ. CDR3 length: 15 residues. Trimming left V 0 bases short and J 0 bases short, with 6 bases between. The CDR3 DNA sequence: TGCGCCAGCAGCTTGGGGACGGCAACTAATGAAAAACTGTTTTTT. Amino acid sequence: CASSLGTATNEKLFF.

For this clone: Other DNA variants within this sample encode the same CDR3. The chain couples TRBV4-2 to TRBJ2-2; the D call may be TRBD1 or TRBD2 (5 bases each). V was pared by 0 bases and J by 1 base, with 12 bases between. This CDR3 is built from 17 residues. Germline lookup yields CDR1 LGHNA and CDR2 YNFKEQ. The CDR3 nucleotides read TGTGCCAGCAGCCAAGATGGAGGACAAATGAACACCGGGGAGCTGTTTTTT. Amino acid sequence: CASSQDGGQMNTGELFF.

V and J are TRBV2 and TRBJ1-2; D gene unclear. CDR1 is SNHLY and CDR2 is FYNNEI in the germline V gene. The CDR3 consists of 13 residues. Trimming took 1 base from V and 8 from J, leaving 11 bases between them. CDR3 sequence: CASSEGRGSGYTF. In DNA form, the CDR3 reads TGTGCCAGCAGTGAAGGCCGAGGGAGCGGCTACACCTTC.

This chain connects TRBV21-1 to TRBJ2-3; the table gives TRBD1 as D, unverified against the DNA. TRBV21-1 is assigned pseudogene status. The CDR3 totals 20 residues. CDR3 bases: TGTGCCGGAATTCCATCTGGACAGGGCATTTGGATACGCGGTATTACGCAGCAGTATTTT. Translating gives CAGIPSGQGIWIRGITQQYF.

The rearrangement uses TRBV7-9 and TRBJ1-3, with a possible D match to TRBD1 (5 bases). Per the germline V gene, CDR1 is SEHNR and CDR2 is FQNEAQ (reference sequence). The length of the CDR3 is 15 residues. The V end was cut by 1 base, the J end by 0 bases, with 7 bases between. CDR3 DNA sequence: TGTGCCAGCAGCTTAGGGGGCGCCTCTGGAAACACCATATATTTT. Translated, it gives CASSLGGASGNTIYF.

This chain joins TRBV5-1 and TRBJ2-6; 8 positions agree with TRBD1. V gave up 3 bases and J gave up 2 bases; unmatched junction bases: 4. Germline V gene data show CDR1 as SGHRS and CDR2 as YFSETQ. This CDR3 contains 16 residues. CDR3 sequence reads: CASSSDREAGANVLTF. The CDR3 nucleotides are TGCGCCAGCAGCTCGGACAGGGAGGCTGGGGCCAACGTCCTGACTTTC.